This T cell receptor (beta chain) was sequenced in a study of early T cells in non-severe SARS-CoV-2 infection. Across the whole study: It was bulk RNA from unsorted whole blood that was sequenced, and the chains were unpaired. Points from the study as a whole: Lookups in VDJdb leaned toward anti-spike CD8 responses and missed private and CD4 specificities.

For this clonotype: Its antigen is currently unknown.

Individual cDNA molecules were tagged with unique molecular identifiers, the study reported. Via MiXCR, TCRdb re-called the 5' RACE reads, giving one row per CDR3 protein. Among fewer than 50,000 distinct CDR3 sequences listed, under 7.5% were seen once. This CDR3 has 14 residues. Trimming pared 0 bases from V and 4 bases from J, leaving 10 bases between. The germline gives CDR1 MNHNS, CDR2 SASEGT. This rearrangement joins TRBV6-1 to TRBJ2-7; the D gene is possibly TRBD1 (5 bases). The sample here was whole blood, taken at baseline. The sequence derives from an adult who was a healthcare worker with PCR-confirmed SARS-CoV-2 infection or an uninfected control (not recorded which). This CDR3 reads CASSEAQGPYEQYF. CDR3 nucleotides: TGTGCCAGCAGTGAAGCTCAGGGTCCGTACGAGCAGTACTTC.